This T cell receptor beta chain was obtained from a study of CD8 T cells in ankylosing spondylitis. Notes on the study in general: As for the disease-linked clones, they showed a CD8+ phenotype and occurred at relatively low frequencies in peripheral blood.

It was by quantitative 5'-RACE with molecular barcodes that TCR beta libraries were made. TCRdb processed the 5' RACE reads anew with MiXCR; each CDR3 protein has one entry. The sample includes around 180,000 distinct CDR3 sequences, 15% to 20% seen only once; the top ten take 4.3%. This clonotype was observed many times. Its antigen is still unknown. This CDR3 comprises 15 residues. Germline values: CDR1 SGHRS, CDR2 YFSETQ. Germline trimming cut 1 base from V and 4 bases from J; bases unmatched to any gene: 4. The genes are TRBV5-1 and TRBJ2-5, with 10 bases lining up with TRBD2. Sequencing was carried out using blood, either unsorted or a sorted T cell fraction (not recorded which). The TCR sequence derives from a male donor aged 10-35 years with ankylosing spondylitis or in good health (not recorded which). CDR3 sequence (DNA): TGCGCCAGCAGCTTGACTAGCGGGAATGGAGAGACCCAGTACTTC. Protein sequence: CASSLTSGNGETQYF.